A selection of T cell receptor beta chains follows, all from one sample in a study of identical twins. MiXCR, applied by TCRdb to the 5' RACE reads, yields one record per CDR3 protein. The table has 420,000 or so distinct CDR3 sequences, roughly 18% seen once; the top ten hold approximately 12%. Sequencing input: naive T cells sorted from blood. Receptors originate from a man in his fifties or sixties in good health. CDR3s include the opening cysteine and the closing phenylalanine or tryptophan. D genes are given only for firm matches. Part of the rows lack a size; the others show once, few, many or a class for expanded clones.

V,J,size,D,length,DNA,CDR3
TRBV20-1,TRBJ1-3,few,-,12,TGCAGTGCTAGCCCTGGGGGAAACACCATATATTTT,CSASPGGNTIYF
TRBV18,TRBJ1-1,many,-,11,TGTGCCAGCTCACACGGGACTGAAGCTTTCTTT,CASSHGTEAFF
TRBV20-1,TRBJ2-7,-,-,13,TGCAGTGCTAGAGACCTAGCATGGACCGAGCAGTACTTC,CSARDLAWTEQYF
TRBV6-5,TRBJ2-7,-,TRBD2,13,TGTGCCAGCAGCTATGGACTAGCGAACGAGCAGTACTTC,CASSYGLANEQYF
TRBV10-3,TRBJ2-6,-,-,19,TGTGCCATCAGTGAGTCGGCGGGGACAGCCCGCTCTGGGACCAACGTCCTGACTTTC,CAISESAGTARSGTNVLTF
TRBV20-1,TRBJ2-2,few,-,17,TGCAGTGCTAGAGAGGCCATCCGGAGGGGCGGCACCGGGGAGCTGTTTTTT,CSAREAIRRGGTGELFF
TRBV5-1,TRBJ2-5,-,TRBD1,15,TGCGCCAGCAGCTCCGACGGGACAGTTGGAGAGACCCAGTACTTC,CASSSDGTVGETQYF
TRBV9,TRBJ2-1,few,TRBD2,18,TGTGCCAGCAGCGTAGGTAGTAGCGGGAGTAGATCCTACAATGAGCAGTTCTTC,CASSVGSSGSRSYNEQFF
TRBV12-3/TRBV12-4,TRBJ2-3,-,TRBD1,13,TGTGCCAGCCGGACAGGGGGGGCGGATACGCAGTATTTT,CASRTGGADTQYF
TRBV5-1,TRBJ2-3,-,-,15,TGCGCCAGCAGCTTTTGGCCAGAGAGCACAGATACGCAGTATTTT,CASSFWPESTDTQYF
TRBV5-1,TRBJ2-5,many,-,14,TGCGCCAGCAGCTCGAATCCGGCAGAAGAGACCCAGTACTTC,CASSSNPAEETQYF
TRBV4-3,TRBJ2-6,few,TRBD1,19,TGCGCCAGCAGCCAATACCGGACAGGGGGCTCCCCTGGGGCCAACGTCCTGACTTTC,CASSQYRTGGSPGANVLTF
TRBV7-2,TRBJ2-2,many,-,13,TGTGCCAGCAGCCCTAGTTCGGCCGGGGAGCTGTTTTTT,CASSPSSAGELFF
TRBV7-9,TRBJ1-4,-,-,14,TGTGCCAGCAGCTTATACTCAACTAATGAAAAACTGTTTTTT,CASSLYSTNEKLFF
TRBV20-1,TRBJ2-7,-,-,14,TGCAGTGCTAGAGCCCCCGAGGGCTCCTACGAGCAGTACTTC,CSARAPEGSYEQYF
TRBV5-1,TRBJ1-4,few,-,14,TGCGCCAGCAGCTTCACCTCGGGGGGTGAAAAACTGTTTTTT,CASSFTSGGEKLFF
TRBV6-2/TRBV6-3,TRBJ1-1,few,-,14,TGTGCCAGTAGATGGGGACGTTCGAACACTGAAGCTTTCTTT,CASRWGRSNTEAFF
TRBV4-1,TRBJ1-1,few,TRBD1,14,TGCGCCAGCAGCCACGGACAGGGGAACACTGAAGCTTTCTTT,CASSHGQGNTEAFF
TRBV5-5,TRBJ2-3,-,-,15,TGTGCCAGCGCTCAGGGGCTTTCTAGCACAGATACGCAGTATTTT,CASAQGLSSTDTQYF